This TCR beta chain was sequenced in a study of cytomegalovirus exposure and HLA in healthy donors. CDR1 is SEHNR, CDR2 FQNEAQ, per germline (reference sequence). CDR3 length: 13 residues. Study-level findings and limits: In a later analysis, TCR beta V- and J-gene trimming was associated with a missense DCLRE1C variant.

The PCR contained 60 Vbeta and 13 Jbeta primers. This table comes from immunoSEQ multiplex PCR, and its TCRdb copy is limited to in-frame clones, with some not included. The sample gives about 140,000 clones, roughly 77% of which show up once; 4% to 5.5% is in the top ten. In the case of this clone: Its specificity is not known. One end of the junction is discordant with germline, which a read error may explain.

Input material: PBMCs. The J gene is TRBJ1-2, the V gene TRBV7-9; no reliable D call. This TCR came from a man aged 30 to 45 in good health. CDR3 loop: CSSSFPGRDGYTF. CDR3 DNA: TGTTCCAGCAGCTTCCCGGGAAGGGATGGCTACACCTTC. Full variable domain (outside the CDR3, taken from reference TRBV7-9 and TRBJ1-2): DTGVSQNPRHKITKRGQNVTFRCDPISEHNRLYWYRQTLGQGPEFLTYFQNEAQLEKSRLLSDRFSAERPKGSFSTLEIQRTEQGDSAMYLCSSSFPGRDGYTFGSGTRLTVV.